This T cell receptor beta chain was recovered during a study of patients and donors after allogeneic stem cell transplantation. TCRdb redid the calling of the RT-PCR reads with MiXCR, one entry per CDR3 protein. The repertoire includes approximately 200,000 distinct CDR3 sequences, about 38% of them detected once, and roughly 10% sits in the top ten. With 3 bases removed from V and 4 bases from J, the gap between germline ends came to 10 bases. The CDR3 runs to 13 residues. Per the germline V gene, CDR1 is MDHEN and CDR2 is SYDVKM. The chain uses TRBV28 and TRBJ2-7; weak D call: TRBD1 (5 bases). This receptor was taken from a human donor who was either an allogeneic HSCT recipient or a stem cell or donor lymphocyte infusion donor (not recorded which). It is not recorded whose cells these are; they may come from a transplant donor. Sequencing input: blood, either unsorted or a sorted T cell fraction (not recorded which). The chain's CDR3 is CASSLPTGYEQYF. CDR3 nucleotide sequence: TGTGCCAGCAGTTTGCCCACAGGATACGAGCAGTACTTC.